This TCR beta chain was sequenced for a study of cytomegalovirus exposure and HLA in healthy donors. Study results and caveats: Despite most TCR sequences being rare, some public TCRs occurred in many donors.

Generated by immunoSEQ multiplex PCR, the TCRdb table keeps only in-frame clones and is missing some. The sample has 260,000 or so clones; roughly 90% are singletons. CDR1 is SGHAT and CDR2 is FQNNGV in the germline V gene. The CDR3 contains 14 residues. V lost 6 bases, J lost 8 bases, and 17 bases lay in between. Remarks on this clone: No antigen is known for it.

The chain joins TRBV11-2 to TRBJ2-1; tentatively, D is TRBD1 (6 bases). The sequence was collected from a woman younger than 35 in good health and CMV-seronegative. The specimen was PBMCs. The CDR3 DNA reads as TGTGCCAGCAGTCTCAGATTGGGGGCGGATGAGCAGTTCTTC. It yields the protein CASSLRLGADEQFF.